Shown below are 9 T cell receptor beta chains from a single sample sequenced in a study of T cell changes during pregnancy in multiple sclerosis. Generated by immunoSEQ multiplex PCR, the TCRdb table keeps only in-frame clones and is missing some. The sample lists approximately 48,000 clones; 85% to 95% were seen once. The sample consisted of CD4+ T cells from peripheral blood mononuclear cells, taken in the second trimester of pregnancy. All receptors derive from a female donor with multiple sclerosis, enrolled in a pregnancy study.

V usage is TRBV27 and J usage is TRBJ1-2; the match to TRBD1 covers 10 bases. Germline assignment: CDR1 MNHEY and CDR2 SMNVEV (reference sequence). Germline trimming cut 7 bases from V and 7 bases from J; bases unmatched to any gene: 12. This CDR3 comprises 15 residues. CDR3 region: CASKNYGTGVVGYTF. CDR3 bases: TGTGCCAGCAAAAACTACGGGACAGGGGTGGTTGGCTACACCTTC.

The chain links TRBV10-2 to TRBJ2-1, with 8 bases matching TRBD2. Looked up from germline, CDR1 is WSHSY and CDR2 is SAAADI. V was pared by 7 bases and J by 4 bases, with 6 bases of the junction left unmatched. The CDR3 length is 14 residues. This chain's CDR3 is CASKGAGVYNEQFF. DNA of the CDR3: TGCGCCAGCAAAGGAGCGGGGGTTTACAATGAGCAGTTCTTC.

The chain recombines TRBV19 with TRBJ1-5; 8 bases map to TRBD1. Trimming cost V 5 bases and J 1 base; bases outside gene matches: 4. The CDR3 is made up of 15 amino acids. Per germline, CDR1 LNHDA and CDR2 SQIVND (reference sequence). The DNA of the CDR3 is TGTGCCAGTAGTGCCCGACAGGGGAGCAATCAGCCCCAGCATTTT. This codes for CASSARQGSNQPQHF. The variable domain in full, completed from reference TRBV19 and TRBJ1-5, reads DGGITQSPKYLFRKEGQNVTLSCEQNLNHDAMYWYRQDPGQGLRLIYYSQIVNDFQKGDIAEGYSVSREKKESFPLTVTSAQKNPTAFYLCASSARQGSNQPQHFGDGTRLSIL.

This sequence joins TRBV5-3 and TRBJ2-4; 8 nucleotides align to TRBD2. TRBV5-3 is reported as an ORF; its role is uncertain. This CDR3 comprises 13 residues. After removal of 4 bases from V and 9 bases from J, the junction contained 6 bases not matched to a gene. CDR3 sequence (DNA): TGTGCCAGAAGCGGAGGACTAGCCGGCATTCAGTACTTC. Its protein is CARSGGLAGIQYF.

This sequence joins TRBV7-2 and TRBJ1-1, with TRBD1 matching 8 bases. With V trimmed by 4 bases and J by 5 bases, 18 bases remained unmatched. The CDR3 consists of 18 residues. The germline CDR1 and CDR2 sequences are SGHTA and FQGNSA. CDR3 DNA: TGTGCCAGCAGCTCCGAACGGGACAGGTTCTTTATCGGGACTGAAGCTTTCTTT. Protein sequence: CASSSERDRFFIGTEAFF.

V is TRBV6-5 and J is TRBJ1-2; D gene ambiguous. From germline, CDR1 is MNHEY and CDR2 SVGAGI. Trimming stripped 0 bases from V and 5 bases from J, with 7 bases between. This CDR3 is built from 13 residues. In DNA form, the CDR3 reads TGTGCCAGCAGTTACTCGGGCCTTTATGGCTACACCTTC. As protein: CASSYSGLYGYTF.

CDR3 sequence: CASSQGVLNEKLFF. CDR3 coding DNA: TGTGCCAGCAGCCAGGGGGTACTTAATGAAAAACTGTTTTTT. V and J are TRBV5-6 and TRBJ1-4; 7 bases are a match to TRBD1. The V segment lost 4 bases and the J segment 4 bases; nucleotides outside the gene matches: 4. The germline V gene has CDR1 SGHDT and CDR2 YYEEEE. The CDR3 covers 14 residues.

V and J are TRBV19 and TRBJ2-5, with TRBD2 matching over 12 bases. Germline-derived CDR1 and CDR2 are LNHDA and SQIVND (reference sequence). The CDR3 consists of 15 residues. With V trimmed by 5 bases and J by 5 bases, 6 bases remained unmatched. In DNA, the CDR3 is TGTGCCAGTAGTCCGACTAGCGGGGGACCCGAGACCCAGTACTTC. Translated, it gives CASSPTSGGPETQYF.

The V and J genes are TRBV9 and TRBJ2-1, with 10 positions matching TRBD2. The germline V gene has CDR1 SGDLS and CDR2 YYNGEE. There are 18 residues in the CDR3. V shed 3 bases and J 4 bases; nucleotides not matched to a gene: 13. CDR3 residues: CASSASPFLAGGYNEQFF. The CDR3 region has the DNA TGTGCCAGCAGCGCGAGCCCCTTTTTAGCGGGGGGTTACAATGAGCAGTTCTTC.